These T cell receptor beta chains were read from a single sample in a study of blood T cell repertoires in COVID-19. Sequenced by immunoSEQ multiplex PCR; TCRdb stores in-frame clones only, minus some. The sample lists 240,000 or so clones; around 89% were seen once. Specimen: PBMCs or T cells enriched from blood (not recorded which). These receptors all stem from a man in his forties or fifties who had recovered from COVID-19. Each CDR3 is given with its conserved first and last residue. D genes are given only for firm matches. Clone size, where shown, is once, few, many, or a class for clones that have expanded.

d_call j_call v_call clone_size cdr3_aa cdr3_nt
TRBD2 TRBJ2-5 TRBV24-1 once CATSDVGGETQYF TGTGCCACCAGTGATGTGGGGGGGGAGACCCAGTACTTC
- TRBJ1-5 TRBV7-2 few CASSFVSNQPQHF TGTGCCAGCAGCTTCGTTTCCAATCAGCCCCAGCATTTT
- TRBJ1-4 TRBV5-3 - CARSSEGKPPSTNEKLFF TGTGCCAGAAGCTCGGAGGGGAAGCCGCCTTCAACTAATGAAAAACTGTTTTTT
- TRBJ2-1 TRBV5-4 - CASSPPGYEQFF TGTGCCAGCAGCCCCCCCGGTTATGAGCAGTTCTTC
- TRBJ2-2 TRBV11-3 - CASSHRGDTGELFF TGTGCCAGCAGCCATCGGGGAGACACCGGGGAGCTGTTTTTT
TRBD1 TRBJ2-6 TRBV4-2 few CASSHYGQGVSGANVLTF TGTGCCAGCAGCCACTACGGACAGGGAGTATCTGGGGCCAACGTCCTGACTTTC
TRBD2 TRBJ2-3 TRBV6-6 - CASSPRLAGEPTDTQYF TGTGCCAGCAGTCCCCGACTAGCGGGGGAACCCACAGATACGCAGTATTTT
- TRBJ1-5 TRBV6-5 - CASRTDSNQPQHF TGTGCCAGCAGGACAGATAGCAATCAGCCCCAGCATTTT
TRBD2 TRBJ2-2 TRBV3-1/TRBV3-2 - CASSQASSGRVYGELFF TGTGCCAGCAGCCAAGCCTCTAGCGGGAGGGTATACGGGGAGCTGTTTTTT
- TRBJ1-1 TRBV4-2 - CASSYAENTEAFF TGTGCCAGCAGTTACGCAGAGAACACTGAAGCTTTCTTT
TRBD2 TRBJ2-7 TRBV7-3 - CASSEAGGPSYEQYF TGTGCCAGCAGTGAAGCGGGGGGTCCTTCCTACGAGCAGTACTTC
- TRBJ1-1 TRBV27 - CASSVNGQTEAFF TGTGCCAGCAGTGTAAACGGACAGACCGAAGCTTTCTTT